This TCR beta chain is from a study of blood T cell repertoires in COVID-19 (dated by TCRdb to about 2020). About the full investigation: The collaborator samples originated in the United States, Italy and Spain and spanned the acute and convalescent phases of COVID-19. The material from the prospective study consisted of cDNA or gDNA derived from T cells, B-cell-depleted T cells, or PBMCs. The dataset comprised deeply sampled blood TCRbeta repertoires from subjects exposed to, actively infected with, or recovered from COVID-19. The repertoires were released in a freely available public database intended as a resource for research on the immune response to SARS-CoV-2. Samples came from the ongoing ImmuneRACE study (first 160 participants) plus 1,254 subjects from 6 global collaborators. Nearly every sample came with metadata listing a de-identified subject ID, COVID-19 status, age in years and sex. Where HLA class I and class II types were available, the types were taken from metadata supplied by the sample provider, not from assay-based typing.

Overall study results and their limits: Clinical and demographic metadata were provided uncurated, with the amount varying by source and participant.

The CDR3 runs 12 amino acids, cysteine and phenylalanine included. Of all the DNA, just the CDR3 is kept, 36 bases in frame from base 1. V sheds 8 bases and J sheds 4 bases, leaving 14 bases between their ends. According to the germline V gene, CDR1 reads SQVTM and CDR2 reads ANQGSEA. The collaborating institutions used their own protocols to collect whole blood in K2EDTA tubes. For TCRbeta analysis, collaborators shipped samples in one of three forms: frozen whole blood, isolated PBMCs, or DNA extracted from either of those sample types. The immunoSEQ Assay, a bias-controlled multiplex PCR, was used to amplify TCRbeta CDR3 regions from genomic DNA. Per the original workflow: The number of nucleated cells in each sample was estimated by amplification of reference gene primers within the assay. To quantify the absolute abundance of each unique TCRbeta CDR3 rearrangement, sequence reads were collapsed and filtered. For each sample, productive Simpson clonality was calculated by taking the square root of Simpson's diversity index across productive rearrangements. What TCRdb holds here is the immuneACCESS table cut down to in-frame rearrangements. Part of the clones is not present; checked against another copy, under half of the missing clones reflect an unresolved V gene, and the others are unexplained. V and J calls plus clone size are reproduced from that table; the DNA served to infer D and trimming. The sample profile shows 130,000 to 150,000 clones; 89% of them were found once. Jointly, the top ten make up about 1.5% of the sample.

About this clone: The specificity of this receptor is unknown. The input lacks base qualities; no much larger clone sits a single base away.

The chain employs TRBV29-1 and TRBJ1-1; the D gene is perhaps TRBD1, on 6 matching bases. The sample taken for sequencing was peripheral blood. This TCR came from a human donor in a cohort sampled during active COVID-19. The nucleotides are TGCAGCATTATCCAGGGGTCCACTGAAGCTTTCTTT. It codes for CSIIQGSTEAFF.